This T cell receptor beta chain was identified in a study of CD8+CD57+ T cells in acquired aplastic anemia. Study at large: The study obtained about 10.8 million reads on average for CD4+ cells from healthy donors.

Genomic DNA was employed as the template in profiling TCR beta VDJ and CDR3. TCRdb recomputed calls from the reads with MiXCR, one row per CDR3 protein. The repertoire holds some 240,000 distinct CDR3 sequences, with 30% to 35% as singletons. Germline V lookup: CDR1 LNHDA, CDR2 SQIVND (reference sequence). The V gene lost 9 bases and the J gene lost 5 bases, with 13 bases spanning the gap. CDR3 length equals 12 residues. The rearrangement uses TRBV19 and TRBJ1-2; a possible D gene is TRBD1 (5 bases). Sequencing was performed on sorted CD4+, CD8+, or CD8+CD57+ T cells (not recorded which) from PBMCs. The sequence was collected from a human donor in good health, serving as a control. In DNA form, the CDR3 reads TGTGCCAGAGGGGTAGCCTCATATGGCTACACCTTC. This translates into CARGVASYGYTF.